The source of this T cell receptor beta chain is a study of blood T cell repertoires in COVID-19. Study in general: PBMCs, B-cell-depleted T cells, or T cells were the source of the cDNA or gDNA that made up the material.

Source study methods: Reference gene primer amplification yielded estimated nucleated cell counts. Only in-frame clones appear in the TCRdb table, and some are missing; sequencing was by immunoSEQ multiplex PCR. That table gives V, J and clone size, and the DNA gave D and trimming. The repertoire consists of some 150,000 clones, with roughly 90% occurring once and the leading ten covering about 4%. The TCR originated in a woman aged 60-70 years with active or convalescent COVID-19. The material sequenced was peripheral blood.

This CDR3 is CAWSVLDAYEQYF. In DNA, the CDR3 is TGTGCCTGGAGTGTACTTGATGCCTACGAGCAGTACTTC. This chain links TRBV30 with TRBJ2-7; D ambiguous. CDR1 and CDR2 (germline): GTSNPN, SVGIG (reference sequence). V lost 0 bases and J 2 bases, leaving 8 bases between the germline ends. There are 13 residues in the CDR3.